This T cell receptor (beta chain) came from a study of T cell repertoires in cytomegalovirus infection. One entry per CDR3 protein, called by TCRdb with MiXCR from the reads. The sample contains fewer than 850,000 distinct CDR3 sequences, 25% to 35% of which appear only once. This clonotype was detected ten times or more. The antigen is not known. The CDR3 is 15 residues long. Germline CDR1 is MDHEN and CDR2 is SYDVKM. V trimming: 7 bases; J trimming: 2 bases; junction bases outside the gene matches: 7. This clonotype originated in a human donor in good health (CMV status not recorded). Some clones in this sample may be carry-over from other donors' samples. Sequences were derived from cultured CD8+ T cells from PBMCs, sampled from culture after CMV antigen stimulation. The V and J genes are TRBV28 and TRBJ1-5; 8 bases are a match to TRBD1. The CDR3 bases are TGTGCCAGCACCGGACAGGGAAGGGGCAATCAGCCCCAGCATTTT. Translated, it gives CASTGQGRGNQPQHF.